This T cell receptor beta chain derives from a study of beta chain features in type 1 diabetes. As every portion of the isolated RNA was reverse transcribed, the sequencing read expressed TCRB transcripts. The table came from immunoSEQ multiplex PCR; TCRdb's copy has only in-frame clones and leaves some out. The table records some 150,000 clones, less than 9% of them present only once. This clone was counted only a few times. CDR1 and CDR2 (germline): SGHRS, YFSETQ. The CDR3 spans 16 residues. V gave up 4 bases and J gave up 6 bases; unmatched junction bases: 11. Sequencing input: central memory CD4+ T cells from blood. The V gene is TRBV5-1, the J gene TRBJ2-1; 9 nucleotides align to TRBD2. This TCR was recovered from a woman aged 25 to 45 in good health. The CDR3 sequence is CASSRVGLAEGNEQFF. The CDR3 DNA sequence: TGCGCCAGCAGCCGGGTGGGACTAGCAGAGGGCAATGAGCAGTTCTTC.